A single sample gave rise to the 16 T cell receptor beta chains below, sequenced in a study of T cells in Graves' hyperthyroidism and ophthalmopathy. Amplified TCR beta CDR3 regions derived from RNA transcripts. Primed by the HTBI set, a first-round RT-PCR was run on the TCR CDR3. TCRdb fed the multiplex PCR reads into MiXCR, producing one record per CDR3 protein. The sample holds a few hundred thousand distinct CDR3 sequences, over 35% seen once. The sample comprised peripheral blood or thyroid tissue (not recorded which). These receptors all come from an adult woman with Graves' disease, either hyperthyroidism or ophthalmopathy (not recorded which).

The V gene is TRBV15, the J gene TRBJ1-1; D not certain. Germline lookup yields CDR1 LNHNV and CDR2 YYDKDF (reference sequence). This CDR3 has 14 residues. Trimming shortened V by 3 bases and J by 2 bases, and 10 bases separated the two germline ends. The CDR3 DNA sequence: TGTGCCACCAGCAGCCTAACAGAAAACACTGAAGCTTTCTTT. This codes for CATSSLTENTEAFF.

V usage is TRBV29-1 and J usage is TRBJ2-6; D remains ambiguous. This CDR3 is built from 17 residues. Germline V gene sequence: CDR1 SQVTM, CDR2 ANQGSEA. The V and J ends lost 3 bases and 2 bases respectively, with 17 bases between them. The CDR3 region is CSVETPRISPGANVLTF. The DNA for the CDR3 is TGCAGCGTTGAGACGCCCCGTATATCGCCTGGGGCCAACGTCCTGACTTTC. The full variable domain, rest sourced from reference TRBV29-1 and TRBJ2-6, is SAVISQKPSRDICQRGTSLTIQCQVDSQVTMMFWYRQQPGQSLTLIATANQGSEATYESGFVIDKFPISRPNLTFSTLTVSNMSPEDSSIYLCSVETPRISPGANVLTFGAGSRLTVL.

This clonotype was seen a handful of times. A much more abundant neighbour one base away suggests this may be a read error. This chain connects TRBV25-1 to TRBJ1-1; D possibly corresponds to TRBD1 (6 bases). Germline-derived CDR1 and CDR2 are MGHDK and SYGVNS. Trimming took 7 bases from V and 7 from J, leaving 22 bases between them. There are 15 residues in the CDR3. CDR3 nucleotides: TGTGCCAGCAATTCCACCATAGGGGGAAAAGGTGAAGCTTTCTTT. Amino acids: CASNSTIGGKGEAFF.

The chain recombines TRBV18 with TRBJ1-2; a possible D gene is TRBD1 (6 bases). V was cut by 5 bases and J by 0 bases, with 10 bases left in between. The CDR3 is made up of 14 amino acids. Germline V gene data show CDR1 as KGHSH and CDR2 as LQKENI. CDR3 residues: CASSAGQTNYGYTF. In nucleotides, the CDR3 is TGTGCCAGCTCAGCAGGACAGACTAACTATGGCTACACCTTC.

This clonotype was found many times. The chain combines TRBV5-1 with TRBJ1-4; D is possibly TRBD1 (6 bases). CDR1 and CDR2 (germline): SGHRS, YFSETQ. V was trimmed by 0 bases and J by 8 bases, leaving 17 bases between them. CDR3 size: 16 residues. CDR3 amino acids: CASSLAVTGSPEKLFF. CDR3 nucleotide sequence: TGCGCCAGCAGCTTGGCGGTAACAGGGTCCCCCGAAAAACTGTTTTTT.

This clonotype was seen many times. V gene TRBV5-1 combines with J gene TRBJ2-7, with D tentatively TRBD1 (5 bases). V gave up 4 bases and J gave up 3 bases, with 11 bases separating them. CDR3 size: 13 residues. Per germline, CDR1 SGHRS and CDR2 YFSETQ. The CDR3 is CASSLDRYYEQYF. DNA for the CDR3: TGCGCCAGCAGCCTTGACAGATACTACGAGCAGTACTTC.

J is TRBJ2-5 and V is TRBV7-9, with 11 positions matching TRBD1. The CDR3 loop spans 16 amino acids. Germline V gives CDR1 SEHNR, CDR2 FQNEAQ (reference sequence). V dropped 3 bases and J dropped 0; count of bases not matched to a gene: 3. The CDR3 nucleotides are TGTGCCAGCAGCTTCCCGGGACAGGGGGACCAAGAGACCCAGTACTTC. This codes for CASSFPGQGDQETQYF.

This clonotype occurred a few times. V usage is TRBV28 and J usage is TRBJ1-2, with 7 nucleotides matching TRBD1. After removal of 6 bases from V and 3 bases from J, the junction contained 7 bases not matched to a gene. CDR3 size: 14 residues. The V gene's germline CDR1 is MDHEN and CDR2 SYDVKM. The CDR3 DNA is TGTGCCAGCAGCAAGACAGGGATCGACTATGGCTACACCTTC. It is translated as CASSKTGIDYGYTF.

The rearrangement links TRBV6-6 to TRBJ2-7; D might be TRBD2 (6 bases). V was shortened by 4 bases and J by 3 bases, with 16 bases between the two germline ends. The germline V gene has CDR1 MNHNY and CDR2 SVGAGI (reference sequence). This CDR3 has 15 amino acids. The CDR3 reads CASSFGTPRNYEQYF. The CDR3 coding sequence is TGTGCCAGCAGTTTCGGGACTCCCCGAAACTACGAGCAGTACTTC.

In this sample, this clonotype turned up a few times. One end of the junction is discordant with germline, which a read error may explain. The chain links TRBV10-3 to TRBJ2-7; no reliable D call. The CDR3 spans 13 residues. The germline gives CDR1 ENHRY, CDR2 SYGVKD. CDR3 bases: TGTGCCATCAGTGACCGTCCCTCCTTCGAGCAGTACTTC. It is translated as CAISDRPSFEQYF.

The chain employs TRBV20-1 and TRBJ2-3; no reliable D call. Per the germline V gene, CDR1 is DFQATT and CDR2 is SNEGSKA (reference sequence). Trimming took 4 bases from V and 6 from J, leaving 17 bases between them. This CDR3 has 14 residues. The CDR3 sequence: CSATSPRSGDTQYF. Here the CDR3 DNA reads TGCAGTGCTACCTCTCCTCGTAGTGGGGATACGCAGTATTTT.

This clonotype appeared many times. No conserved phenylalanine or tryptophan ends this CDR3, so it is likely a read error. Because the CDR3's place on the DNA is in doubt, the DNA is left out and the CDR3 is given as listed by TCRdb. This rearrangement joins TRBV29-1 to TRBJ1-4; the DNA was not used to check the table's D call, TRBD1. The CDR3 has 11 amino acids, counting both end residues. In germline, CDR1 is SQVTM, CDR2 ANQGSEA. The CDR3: CSVEEGAATVD.

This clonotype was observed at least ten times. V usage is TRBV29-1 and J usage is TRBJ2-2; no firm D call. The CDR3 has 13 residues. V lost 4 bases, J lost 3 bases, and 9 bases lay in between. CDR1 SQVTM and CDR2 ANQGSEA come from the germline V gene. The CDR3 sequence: CSVGRRDTGELFF. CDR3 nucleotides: TGCAGCGTTGGACGGCGAGACACCGGGGAGCTGTTTTTT.

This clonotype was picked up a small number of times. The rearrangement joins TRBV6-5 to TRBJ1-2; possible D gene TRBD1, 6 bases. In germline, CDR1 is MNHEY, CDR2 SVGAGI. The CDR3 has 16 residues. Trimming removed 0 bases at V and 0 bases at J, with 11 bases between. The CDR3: CASSYSGGRTNYGYTF. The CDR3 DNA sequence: TGTGCCAGCAGTTACTCTGGGGGCAGAACTAACTATGGCTACACCTTC.

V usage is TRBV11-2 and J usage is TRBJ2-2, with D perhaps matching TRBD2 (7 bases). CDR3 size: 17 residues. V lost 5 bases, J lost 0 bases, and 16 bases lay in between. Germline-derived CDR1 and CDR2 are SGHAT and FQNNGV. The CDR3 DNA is TGTGCCAGCAGCCTCATTCGAGGGGGGGCGAACACCGGGGAGCTGTTTTTT. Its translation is CASSLIRGGANTGELFF.

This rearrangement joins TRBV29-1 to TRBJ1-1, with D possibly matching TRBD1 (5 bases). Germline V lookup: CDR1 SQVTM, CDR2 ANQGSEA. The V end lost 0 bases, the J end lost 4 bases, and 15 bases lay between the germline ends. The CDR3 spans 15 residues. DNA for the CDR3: TGCAGCGTTGAAGATGGGAGGAGACAGTTCACTGAAGCTTTCTTT. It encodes CSVEDGRRQFTEAFF.